This TCR beta chain originates from a study of blood T cell repertoires in COVID-19. At the level of the study: PBMCs, B-cell-depleted T cells, or T cells provided the cDNA or gDNA that made up the material.

CDR1 is GTSNPN, CDR2 SVGIG, per germline (reference sequence). The CDR3 totals 16 residues. The trim removed 4 bases at V and 5 bases at J, leaving 15 bases unmatched. Profiled with immunoSEQ multiplex PCR; TCRdb holds only in-frame clones, not every one. Here the sample spans some 300,000 clones, about 88% being singletons. This chain connects TRBV30 to TRBJ2-7; 9 positions agree with TRBD2. Input material: peripheral blood. This receptor was taken from a woman in her 70s with COVID-19, enrolled during active disease. The CDR3 spells CAWKRTGTSFGHEQYF. In DNA, the CDR3 is TGTGCCTGGAAACGGACCGGGACTAGCTTCGGTCACGAGCAGTACTTC.